Listed here is a single T cell receptor beta chain. Its antigen remains unknown. An approximately 120-subject validation cohort, separate from the 666-subject first cohort, supplied the donors. The germline CDR1 and CDR2 sequences are SGDLS and YYNGEE. The CDR3 is 12 amino acids. V lost 0 bases and J lost 5, with 5 bases in between. The data were taken from a study of cytomegalovirus exposure and HLA in healthy donors. Whole-study results and caveats: In the 120 validation repertoires, about 94% of cluster scores exceeded 0, per a later analysis. Usually a TCR sequence was rare, but some public TCRs were found in many donors. The listing of 150 or so TCR beta chains classed them as cytomegalovirus-associated.

Some clones are missing from TCRdb's copy, which holds only in-frame ones; the method was immunoSEQ multiplex PCR. The sample lists some 170,000 clones, around nine tenths occurring once. The chain has TRBV9 and TRBJ1-2; no clear D. The TCR originated in a young man in good health and CMV-seropositive. Sequences were obtained from PBMCs. The CDR3 protein is CASSVGKYGYTF. The CDR3 nucleotides read TGTGCCAGCAGCGTAGGCAAATATGGCTACACCTTC.